These T cell receptor beta chains were read from a single sample in a study of T cell repertoires in cytomegalovirus infection. MiXCR, applied by TCRdb to the reads, yields one record per CDR3 protein. This table holds around 750,000 distinct CDR3 sequences, about 30% found once. For these receptors, no antigen is known. This specimen consisted of cultured CD8+ T cells from PBMCs, obtained from culture after CMV antigen stimulation. These receptors all come from a human donor in good health (CMV status not recorded). Some clones in this sample may be carry-over from other donors' samples. The CDR3 runs from the conserved cysteine through the conserved F or W. D genes are given only for firm matches. The listing skips clone size in some rows; elsewhere it reads once, few, many or a size class.

V	size	J	D	CDR3	DNA
TRBV20-1	NA	TRBJ2-2	TRBD1	CSASPDRDNNGELFF	TGCAGTGCTAGCCCTGACAGGGACAACAACGGGGAGCTGTTTTTT
TRBV7-9	NA	TRBJ1-1	TRBD1	CASSLPDRVSTEAFF	TGTGCCAGCAGCTTACCGGACAGGGTAAGCACTGAAGCTTTCTTT
TRBV19	many	TRBJ1-6	TRBD1	CASSMSTGGSPLHF	TGTGCCAGTAGTATGTCGACAGGGGGCTCACCCCTCCACTTT
TRBV7-9	many	TRBJ2-1	NA	CASSPPGSSYNEQFF	TGTGCCAGCAGTCCCCCAGGGAGCTCCTACAATGAGCAGTTCTTC
TRBV6-1	NA	TRBJ2-3	NA	CVSSEAPPDTQYF	TGTGTCAGCAGTGAAGCTCCCCCAGATACGCAGTATTTT
TRBV19	few	TRBJ2-7	NA	CASTGGVEQYF	TGTGCCAGTACTGGAGGGGTTGAGCAGTACTTC
TRBV13	NA	TRBJ2-1	TRBD2	CANSPGGERASGAYNEQFF	TGTGCCAACAGCCCAGGGGGTGAACGCGCTAGCGGGGCATACAATGAGCAGTTCTTC
TRBV19	NA	TRBJ1-2	NA	CASSKGTTYGYTF	TGTGCCAGTAGTAAGGGGACAACCTATGGCTACACCTTC
TRBV6-6	NA	TRBJ1-2	TRBD1	CASSYSTSGQGDGYTF	TGTGCCAGCAGTTACTCGACCTCGGGACAGGGGGATGGCTACACCTTC
TRBV27	few	TRBJ2-2	NA	CASSLIRGGTGELFF	TGTGCCAGCAGTCTCATCCGGGGAGGAACCGGGGAGCTGTTTTTT
TRBV27	NA	TRBJ1-6	NA	CASSPRRVGTYNSPLHF	TGTGCCAGCAGTCCCCGAAGGGTAGGAACCTATAATTCACCCCTCCACTTT
TRBV2	NA	TRBJ2-3	NA	CASSEGVGSTDTQYF	TGTGCCAGCAGTGAAGGGGTAGGGAGCACAGATACGCAGTATTTT
TRBV4-2	NA	TRBJ2-1	NA	CASSRTTGPAGFNNEQFF	TGTGCCAGCAGCCGTACTACAGGACCCGCGGGGTTTAACAATGAGCAGTTCTTC
TRBV7-2	many	TRBJ1-4	NA	CASSLWAGELVKLFF	TGTGCCAGCAGCTTATGGGCAGGGGAATTGGTAAAACTGTTTTTT
TRBV7-9	NA	TRBJ2-7	TRBD1	CASSPRDREGIYEQYF	TGTGCCAGCAGCCCACGGGACAGGGAAGGGATCTACGAGCAGTACTTC
TRBV7-6	NA	TRBJ2-3	TRBD2	CASSATSGAPQYF	TGTGCCAGCAGCGCCACTAGCGGGGCACCGCAGTATTTT
TRBV6-5	NA	TRBJ2-5	TRBD1	CASSPGPPTGGWRETQYF	TGTGCCAGCAGTCCCGGGCCCCCGACAGGGGGCTGGAGAGAGACCCAGTACTTC
TRBV7-9	NA	TRBJ2-1	NA	CASSSGGAEQFF	TGTGCCAGCAGCTCTGGTGGCGCTGAGCAGTTCTTC
TRBV7-2	many	TRBJ2-1	NA	CASSLGWIASYNEQFF	TGTGCCAGCAGCTTAGGCTGGATAGCCTCCTACAATGAGCAGTTCTTC
TRBV6-1	many	TRBJ1-1	NA	CASSEVGQNWGTEAFF	TGTGCCAGCAGTGAAGTAGGGCAGAATTGGGGCACTGAAGCTTTCTTT